Given below is one T cell receptor (beta chain) in context. This entry is derived from a study of cytomegalovirus exposure and HLA in healthy donors. Losses at the gene ends were 6 bases for V and 5 bases for J; bases not matched to a gene: 8. The CDR3 totals 14 residues. Germline V gene data show CDR1 as ENHRY and CDR2 as SYGVKD. The method was immunoSEQ multiplex PCR; TCRdb's version includes in-frame clones alone and lacks a portion of them. This table has roughly 220,000 clones, approximately 83% appearing once. The sequence came from a woman in her thirties in good health and CMV-seropositive. The chain carries TRBV10-3 and TRBJ2-5; 8 bases are shared with TRBD2. The sequenced material came from PBMCs. In nucleotides, the CDR3 is TGTGCCATCAGCCCGGGACTAGAGACTGAGACCCAGTACTTC. Encoded protein: CAISPGLETETQYF.